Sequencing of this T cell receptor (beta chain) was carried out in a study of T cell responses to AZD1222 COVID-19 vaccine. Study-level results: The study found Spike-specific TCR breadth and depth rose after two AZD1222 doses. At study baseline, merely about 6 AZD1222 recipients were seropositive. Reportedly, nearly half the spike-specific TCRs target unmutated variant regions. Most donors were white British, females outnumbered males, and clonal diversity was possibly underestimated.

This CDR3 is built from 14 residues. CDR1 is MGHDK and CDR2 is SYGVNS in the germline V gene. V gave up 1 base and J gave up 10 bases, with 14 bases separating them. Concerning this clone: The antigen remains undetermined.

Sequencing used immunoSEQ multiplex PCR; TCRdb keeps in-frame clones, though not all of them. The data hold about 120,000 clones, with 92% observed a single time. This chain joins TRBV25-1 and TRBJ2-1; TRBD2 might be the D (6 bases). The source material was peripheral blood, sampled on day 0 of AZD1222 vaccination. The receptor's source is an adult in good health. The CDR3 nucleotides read TGTGCCAGCAGTGAATTCTCCGCGGGGCAAGAGCAGTTCTTC. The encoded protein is CASSEFSAGQEQFF.